The TCR beta chain under discussion was sequenced for a study of T-cell memory formation after mild COVID-19. The V gene lost 2 bases and the J gene lost 6 bases, with 2 bases spanning the gap. Germline values: CDR1 SEHNR, CDR2 FQNEAQ (reference sequence). The CDR3 contains 11 residues. TCRdb reprocessed the 5' RACE reads via MiXCR and lists one record per CDR3 protein. The sample lists around 110,000 distinct CDR3 sequences; around 15% were seen once. This clonotype was found many times. Sequencing used PBMCs or a T cell subset sorted from them (not recorded which). The genes are TRBV7-9 and TRBJ2-1; D unclear. This receptor was taken from a man younger than 35 who had mild COVID-19 (a few samples of this study predate the infection). Cell type and time point are not known. CDR3 protein: CASSLSNEQFF. CDR3 sequence (DNA): TGTGCCAGCAGCTTAAGCAATGAGCAGTTCTTC.